The T cell receptor beta chain described here comes from a study of OX40 agonist ivuxolimab in advanced cancers. Background on the study: The treatment was a fully human IgG2 OX40 agonist, ivuxolimab.

The repertoire was sequenced with immunoSEQ multiplex PCR; TCRdb's copy has only in-frame clones and lacks some. In the table there are 150,000 to 170,000 clones, 85% to 95% of which are singletons. The V end was cut by 5 bases, the J end by 3 bases, with 11 bases between. Per the germline V gene, CDR1 is SGHTA and CDR2 is FQGNSA. CDR3 length equals 13 residues. This TCR was recovered from an adult with an advanced solid tumor such as melanoma, head and neck, liver or kidney cancer. This chain links TRBV7-2 with TRBJ2-7; D is perhaps TRBD2 (6 bases). Source: CD4+ or CD8+ T cells sorted from blood, taken in a trial of the OX40 agonist ivuxolimab. In DNA, the CDR3 is TGTGCCAGCAGCCTAAAGGGAGGCTACGAGCAGTACTTC. Translation gives CASSLKGGYEQYF.